Listed here are 14 T cell receptor beta chains from one sample, sequenced in a study of blood T cell repertoires in COVID-19. Libraries were prepared by immunoSEQ multiplex PCR; TCRdb keeps only in-frame clonotypes and omits some of them. The table lists roughly 160,000 clones, about 83% of them singletons. The sample taken for sequencing was peripheral blood. The source of these receptors is a woman aged 70-85 years with COVID-19, enrolled during active disease.

The chain uses TRBV28 and TRBJ1-5; TRBD1 matches at 8 bases. Trimming at V came to 1 base and at J to 5 bases, leaving 4 bases not matched to a gene. Germline CDR1 and CDR2: MDHEN and SYDVKM. The CDR3 loop spans 15 amino acids. CDR3 amino acids: CASSLYQGAYQPQHF. DNA for the CDR3: TGTGCCAGCAGTTTATACCAGGGGGCTTATCAGCCCCAGCATTTT.

The sample holds one count of this clone. This rearrangement joins TRBV15 to TRBJ1-5; no firm D call. The CDR3 extends over 14 amino acids. The germline gives CDR1 LNHNV, CDR2 YYDKDF (reference sequence). V lost 4 bases and J 0 bases, leaving 7 bases between the germline ends. The CDR3 spells CATSIGFSNQPQHF. The CDR3 bases are TGTGCCACCAGCATCGGTTTTAGCAATCAGCCCCAGCATTTT.

The rearrangement uses TRBV6-5 and TRBJ1-2, with 7 positions matching TRBD1. The CDR3 is 14 amino acids. Trimming removed 6 bases from V and 1 base from J; junction bases left unmatched: 5. Germline assignment: CDR1 MNHEY and CDR2 SVGAGI. The DNA of the CDR3 is TGTGCCAGCAGCGGGACAGACTTTAACTATGGCTACACCTTC. Protein: CASSGTDFNYGYTF.

The V gene is TRBV6-4, the J gene TRBJ1-5; D perhaps matches TRBD1 (5 bases). The CDR3 sequence is 19 residues long. CDR1 is MRHNA, CDR2 SNTAGT, per germline. V was pared by 8 bases and J by 3 bases, with 29 bases between. The CDR3 region is CASDVLPKRGTIHNQPQHF. The CDR3 DNA sequence: TGTGCCAGCGATGTCCTCCCTAAGCGGGGCACCATCCACAATCAGCCCCAGCATTTT.

The gene calls are TRBV6-1 and TRBJ1-2, with TRBD1 matching over 12 bases. CDR3 length equals 15 residues. The V segment lost 2 bases and the J segment 4 bases; nucleotides outside the gene matches: 2. Looked up from germline, CDR1 is MNHNS and CDR2 is SASEGT. The CDR3 protein is CASSEWDRGPYGYTF. The CDR3 bases are TGTGCCAGCAGTGAATGGGACAGGGGGCCCTATGGCTACACCTTC.

The genes are TRBV7-2 and TRBJ2-7, with 7 positions matching TRBD2. Per the germline V gene, CDR1 is SGHTA and CDR2 is FQGNSA. Losses at the gene ends were 4 bases for V and 0 bases for J; bases not matched to a gene: 3. This CDR3 contains 14 residues. CDR3 bases: TGTGCCAGCAGCTCGGGGGGACTCTCCTACGAGCAGTACTTC. Translation gives CASSSGGLSYEQYF.

The chain combines TRBV20-1 with TRBJ1-2; D gene ambiguous. This CDR3 spans 11 amino acids. From germline, CDR1 is DFQATT and CDR2 SNEGSKA (reference sequence). The germline V and J ends were trimmed by 0 bases and 11 bases, with 10 bases remaining between them. The CDR3 is CSARDRSHYTF. CDR3 nucleotide sequence: TGCAGTGCTAGAGATCGGTCTCATTACACCTTC.

The genes are TRBV27 and TRBJ1-4; 11 positions match TRBD1. This CDR3 region has 13 residues. The V segment lost 9 bases and the J segment 8 bases; nucleotides outside the gene matches: 5. Germline CDR1 is MNHEY and CDR2 is SMNVEV (reference sequence). For the CDR3, the DNA is TGTGCCAGTGGACAGGGGGCGCGGGAAAAACTGTTTTTT. It encodes CASGQGAREKLFF.

The V call is TRBV2, the J call TRBJ2-3; the match to TRBD2 covers 12 bases. The germline CDR1 and CDR2 sequences are SNHLY and FYNNEI. V dropped 6 bases and J dropped 4; count of bases not matched to a gene: 5. The CDR3 spans 15 residues. CDR3: CASRRTSGIPDTQYF. CDR3 DNA sequence: TGTGCCAGCAGACGGACTAGCGGGATCCCAGATACGCAGTATTTT. Supplemented by reference TRBV2 and TRBJ2-3, the full variable domain reads EPEVTQTPSHQVTQMGQEVILRCVPISNHLYFYWYRQILGQKVEFLVSFYNNEISEKSEIFDDQFSVERPDGSNFTLKIRSTKLEDSAMYFCASRRTSGIPDTQYFGPGTRLTVL.

The CDR3 sequence: CASRERGGADEKLFF. Here the CDR3 DNA reads TGCGCCAGCAGAGAGCGGGGCGGTGCGGATGAAAAACTGTTTTTT. The chain links TRBV5-1 to TRBJ1-4, with D possibly matching TRBD1 (5 bases). The CDR3 runs 15 residues. Germline V lookup: CDR1 SGHRS, CDR2 YFSETQ. V was shortened by 5 bases and J by 6 bases, with 17 bases between the two germline ends.

V and J are TRBV6-4 and TRBJ1-1; D might be TRBD1 (6 bases). The germline V gene encodes CDR1 MRHNA and CDR2 SNTAGT. The CDR3 is made up of 15 amino acids. V was clipped by 4 bases and J by 1 base, with 13 bases between them. CDR3 nucleotide sequence: TGTGCCAGCAGTGCCGAGGGGGTAGGGAACACTGAAGCTTTCTTT. Protein product: CASSAEGVGNTEAFF.

The V and J genes are TRBV10-2 and TRBJ1-6; 7 nucleotides match TRBD1. The trim removed 7 bases at V and 10 bases at J, leaving 10 bases unmatched. This CDR3 comprises 14 residues. Germline V gene sequence: CDR1 WSHSY, CDR2 SAAADI. The CDR3 sequence is CASNLGQEQSPLHF. The DNA for the CDR3 is TGCGCCAGCAACCTAGGACAGGAACAATCACCCCTCCACTTT.

This clone has just one count. J is TRBJ1-2 and V is TRBV20-1, with 7 bases lining up with TRBD1. CDR3 size: 13 residues. With 3 bases clipped from V and 3 bases from J, the junction kept 4 bases outside the gene matches. Germline V lookup: CDR1 DFQATT, CDR2 SNEGSKA (reference sequence). CDR3: CSASRDSHYGYTF. CDR3 nucleotides: TGCAGTGCTAGTCGGGACAGCCACTATGGCTACACCTTC.

This clone has only one observation. J is TRBJ2-5 and V is TRBV7-2; a possible D gene is TRBD2 (7 bases). Trimming cost V 4 bases and J 5 bases, with 17 bases left between them. Germline lookup yields CDR1 SGHTA and CDR2 FQGNSA. This CDR3 region has 15 residues. CDR3 in DNA: TGTGCCAGCAGCTCCGGGGGGCGATACGAGGAGACCCAGTACTTC. It is translated as CASSSGGRYEETQYF.